The rows below give T cell receptor beta chains drawn from one sample of a study of cytomegalovirus exposure and HLA in healthy donors. Clones were read by immunoSEQ multiplex PCR, and TCRdb kept only the in-frame ones, dropping some. The sample includes around 98,000 clones, 65% to 80% of them seen just once. Sequences were obtained from PBMCs. The source of these receptors is a human donor in good health. The CDR3 runs from the conserved cysteine through the conserved F or W. D genes are given only for firm matches. The listing skips clone size in some rows; elsewhere it reads once, few, many or a size class.

d_gene	v_gene	abundance	j_gene	CDR3aa	CDR3nt
NA	TRBV29-1	few	TRBJ2-5	CSVANEETQYF	TGCAGCGTTGCTAATGAAGAGACCCAGTACTTC
TRBD1	TRBV19	NA	TRBJ1-1	CATERTGNTNTEAFF	TGTGCCACCGAGCGGACAGGCAATACGAACACTGAAGCTTTCTTT
NA	TRBV6-6	NA	TRBJ2-7	CASSYSPGIMDEQYF	TGTGCCAGCAGTTACTCCCCGGGTATAATGGACGAGCAGTACTTC
NA	TRBV29-1	NA	TRBJ1-3	CSGMDWPTIYF	TGCAGCGGGATGGACTGGCCGACCATATATTTT
TRBD1	TRBV27	NA	TRBJ2-5	CASSFWTGKRRETQYF	TGTGCCAGCAGTTTCTGGACAGGGAAGAGGAGGGAGACCCAGTACTTC
NA	TRBV5-4	few	TRBJ1-3	CASSPGIPTGNTIYF	TGTGCCAGCAGCCCCGGGATCCCCACTGGAAACACCATATATTTT
TRBD1	TRBV4-1	NA	TRBJ2-6	CASSQEGTGRGGANVLTF	TGCGCCAGCAGCCAAGAAGGGACAGGGAGGGGTGGGGCCAACGTCCTGACTTTC
NA	TRBV27	once	TRBJ1-2	CASSQIYGGGVYGYTF	TGTGCCAGCAGTCAAATTTACGGGGGAGGGGTTTATGGCTACACCTTC
NA	TRBV6-5	NA	TRBJ2-4	CASSYTLQGIKNIQYF	TGTGCCAGCAGTTACACCCTACAGGGAATCAAAAACATTCAGTACTTC
TRBD1	TRBV30	NA	TRBJ1-2	CAWSTDPTGGVTGYTF	TGTGCCTGGAGTACCGACCCGACAGGGGGAGTTACTGGCTACACCTTC
TRBD1	TRBV5-1	NA	TRBJ1-5	CASSPLGTESQPQHF	TGCGCCAGCAGCCCCCTAGGGACAGAAAGTCAGCCCCAGCATTTT
NA	TRBV5-1	once	TRBJ1-6	CASSQYQGLGFLHF	TGCGCCAGCAGCCAATACCAGGGTTTAGGATTCCTCCACTTT
TRBD1	TRBV11-3	few	TRBJ2-2	CASSSGTVTGELFF	TGTGCCAGCAGCTCTGGGACAGTCACCGGGGAGCTGTTTTTT
TRBD1	TRBV4-1	NA	TRBJ1-1	CASSPRGLYTEAFF	TGCGCCAGCAGCCCCAGGGGGCTATACACTGAAGCTTTCTTT
TRBD2	TRBV6-4	NA	TRBJ2-7	CASSDSWTGSGRASYEQYF	TGTGCCAGCAGTGACTCGTGGACAGGGAGCGGGAGGGCCTCCTACGAGCAGTACTTC
NA	TRBV19	NA	TRBJ1-4	CASSIGDTQKLFF	TGTGCCAGTAGTATTGGGGACACGCAAAAACTGTTTTTT
TRBD1	TRBV5-1	few	TRBJ1-4	CASSSGQVNEKLFF	TGCGCCAGCAGCTCCGGACAGGTTAATGAAAAACTGTTTTTT
NA	TRBV9	NA	TRBJ1-4	CASSFSGEGEKLFF	TGTGCCAGCAGCTTTTCAGGGGAAGGCGAAAAACTGTTTTTT
NA	TRBV7-9	once	TRBJ2-5	CSSSLASLAEHQETQYF	TGTTCCAGCAGCTTAGCCAGTCTAGCCGAACACCAAGAGACCCAGTACTTC
TRBD1	TRBV5-1	NA	TRBJ1-5	CASSLGTGISNQPQHF	TGCGCCAGCAGCCTCGGGACAGGGATTAGCAATCAGCCCCAGCATTTT
NA	TRBV6-5	NA	TRBJ1-4	CASSYSRKREKLFF	TGTGCCAGCAGTTACTCGCGGAAACGTGAAAAACTGTTTTTT
TRBD2	TRBV5-6	NA	TRBJ2-5	CASSLIWRGGRQETQYF	TGTGCCAGCAGCTTAATTTGGCGGGGGGGCCGGCAAGAGACCCAGTACTTC
TRBD1	TRBV5-1	NA	TRBJ2-3	CVSSSGTADTQYF	TGCGTCAGCAGCTCCGGGACAGCAGATACGCAGTATTTT
NA	TRBV5-1	NA	TRBJ1-2	CASSPGGGAGYGYTF	TGCGCCAGCAGCCCCGGCGGGGGGGCAGGGTATGGCTACACCTTC
NA	TRBV27	few	TRBJ2-3	CASSLWVAGDHTDTQYF	TGTGCCAGCAGTTTATGGGTCGCGGGCGACCACACAGATACGCAGTATTTT
TRBD2	TRBV9	NA	TRBJ2-7	CASSAAPSGSYEQYF	TGTGCCAGCAGCGCAGCCCCTAGCGGTTCCTACGAGCAGTACTTC
NA	TRBV27	NA	TRBJ2-1	CASRFGDITYNEQFF	TGTGCCAGTCGGTTTGGGGACATAACCTACAATGAGCAGTTCTTC
TRBD2	TRBV5-1	NA	TRBJ2-5	CASAHTRSSGPLGETQYF	TGCGCCAGCGCACACACGAGGTCTAGCGGGCCCCTGGGGGAGACCCAGTACTTC
TRBD2	TRBV6-1	NA	TRBJ2-1	CASRLLAGGRNEQFF	TGTGCCAGCAGGTTACTAGCGGGGGGGCGGAATGAGCAGTTCTTC
TRBD1	TRBV7-2	NA	TRBJ2-2	CASSLRTGSTGELFF	TGTGCCAGCAGCTTACGGACAGGGAGCACCGGGGAGCTGTTTTTT
NA	TRBV18	NA	TRBJ1-1	CASSPSRQLDTEAFF	TGTGCCAGCTCACCCAGTAGACAGTTGGACACTGAAGCTTTCTTT
TRBD1	TRBV6-6	NA	TRBJ2-7	CASSPEGQGSYEQYF	TGTGCCAGCAGTCCTGAGGGACAGGGGTCCTACGAGCAGTACTTC
NA	TRBV9	NA	TRBJ1-1	CASSLTTGNTEAFF	TGTGCCAGCAGCCTTACGACGGGGAACACTGAAGCTTTCTTT
NA	TRBV14	NA	TRBJ1-4	CASSQDPGANEKLFF	TGTGCCAGCAGCCAAGATCCGGGAGCTAATGAAAAACTGTTTTTT
NA	TRBV5-1	NA	TRBJ1-2	CASSLGQPSSPYGYTF	TGCGCCAGCAGCCTTGGACAGCCTTCATCTCCTTATGGCTACACCTTC
NA	TRBV5-4	NA	TRBJ2-7	CASSLGAGSRYEQYF	TGTGCCAGCAGCTTGGGGGCAGGGTCCCGCTACGAGCAGTACTTC
TRBD2	TRBV5-6	once	TRBJ2-1	CASSLTSGWGDEQFF	TGTGCCAGCAGCTTAACTAGCGGGTGGGGCGATGAGCAGTTCTTC
NA	TRBV5-4	NA	TRBJ1-1	CASSPGGGRNTEAFF	TGTGCCAGCAGCCCGGGGGGGGGTAGAAACACTGAAGCTTTCTTT
NA	TRBV7-6	once	TRBJ1-6	CASSPRGGNHNSPLHF	TGTGCCAGCAGCCCTCGTGGGGGGAATCATAATTCACCCCTCCACTTT
TRBD2	TRBV9	NA	TRBJ2-1	CASSVQSGTYEQFF	TGTGCCAGCAGCGTACAGAGCGGGACCTATGAGCAGTTCTTC
NA	TRBV5-6	NA	TRBJ2-1	CASSPGGPGNEQFF	TGTGCCAGCAGTCCCGGGGGGCCGGGGAATGAGCAGTTCTTC
TRBD2	TRBV4-2	NA	TRBJ2-3	CASSQDSPLAGGDTQYF	TGTGCCAGCAGCCAAGATTCCCCACTAGCGGGGGGAGATACGCAGTATTTT
NA	TRBV18	once	TRBJ2-3	CASSPIDSPYTDTQYF	TGTGCCAGCTCACCAATCGACAGCCCTTACACAGATACGCAGTATTTT
NA	TRBV15	NA	TRBJ1-4	CATSSRRDNEKLFF	TGTGCCACCAGCAGCCGTCGGGATAACGAAAAACTGTTTTTT
TRBD2	TRBV19	once	TRBJ2-5	CASNPGTSGTWETQYF	TGTGCCAGTAACCCGGGGACTAGCGGGACGTGGGAGACCCAGTACTTC
TRBD1	TRBV6-6	few	TRBJ1-6	CASSLRDRVNSPLHF	TGTGCCAGCAGTCTCCGGGACAGGGTTAATTCACCCCTCCACTTT
TRBD1	TRBV9	few	TRBJ2-5	CASSSVAGQGPKDQKGTQYF	TGTGCCAGCAGCTCAGTCGCTGGACAGGGTCCGAAAGATCAAAAGGGGACCCAGTACTTC
NA	TRBV29-1	once	TRBJ2-3	CSAGQADTQYF	TGCAGCGCTGGCCAGGCAGATACGCAGTATTTT
TRBD1	TRBV15	NA	TRBJ1-2	CATSREGGTTGLDYGYTF	TGTGCCACCAGCAGAGAGGGGGGTACGACAGGGCTAGACTATGGCTACACCTTC
NA	TRBV25-1	few	TRBJ1-1	CASRTSGGNTEAFF	TGTGCCAGCAGGACCTCTGGAGGGAACACTGAAGCTTTCTTT
NA	TRBV18	NA	TRBJ1-1	CASSPDRKNTEAFF	TGTGCCAGCTCACCAGACAGAAAGAACACTGAAGCTTTCTTT